This T cell receptor beta chain stems from a study of cytomegalovirus exposure and HLA in healthy donors. The length of the CDR3 is 16 residues. Trimming took 3 bases from V and 4 from J, leaving 18 bases between them. Germline CDR1 and CDR2: SGDLS and YYNGEE. This clone occurred a few times. Its antigen is unidentified. A multiplex PCR was run with 60 Vbeta primers and 13 Jbeta primers. Sequencing used immunoSEQ multiplex PCR; TCRdb keeps in-frame clones, though not all of them. There are about 140,000 clones in the sample; approximately 80% occur only once, and 1.5% to 2% lies in the top ten. Findings and limits, study-wide: Donor immune exposure was known only as CMV serostatus.

This TCR was recovered from a man aged 35 to 55 in good health and CMV-seronegative. The specimen sequenced was PBMCs. The rearrangement links TRBV9 to TRBJ2-3, with a weak D call TRBD1 (6 bases). The CDR3 loop is CASSGETGLPPDTQYF. Written as DNA, the CDR3 is TGTGCCAGCAGCGGGGAGACAGGCCTCCCGCCAGATACGCAGTATTTT. Using reference TRBV9 and TRBJ2-3 for the parts outside the CDR3, the full variable domain is DSGVTQTPKHLITATGQRVTLRCSPRSGDLSVYWYQQSLDQGLQFLIQYYNGEERAKGNILERFSAQQFPDLHSELNLSSLELGDSALYFCASSGETGLPPDTQYFGPGTRLTVL.